The TCR beta chain under discussion was sequenced for a study of identical twins. Points from the study as a whole: Fewer insertions characterized abundant cord blood beta clonotypes, whereas memory repertoires showed none. The study found that models underestimated out-of-frame TCR alpha sharing in monozygotic twins.

For this clonotype: The antigen is not known.

Germline assignment: CDR1 SGHRS and CDR2 YFSETQ. V lost 2 bases and J 3 bases, leaving 10 bases between the germline ends. This CDR3 comprises 14 residues. TCRdb independently ran MiXCR on the 5' RACE reads; one entry per CDR3 protein. The sample gives 1.5 million to 2 million distinct CDR3 sequences, about 30% of which show up once; 0.25% to 0.3% is in the top ten. Sequenced material: cord blood. The chain couples TRBV5-1 to TRBJ2-3, with unresolved D. This TCR derives from a newborn girl in good health. The CDR3 nucleotides read TGCGCCAGCAGCTTAGTAATGCGGACAGATACGCAGTATTTT. Translating gives CASSLVMRTDTQYF.